The next 18 T cell receptor beta chains were all read from a single sample in a study of blood T cell repertoires in COVID-19 (TCRdb year 2020). Library preparation was by the immunoSEQ multiplex PCR assay. TCRdb's version of the immuneACCESS table is confined to in-frame rearrangements and falls short of the full clone set. An unresolved V gene accounts for under half of the shortfall where checked; the remainder is of unknown origin. The sample yields 200,000 to 250,000 clones; approximately 80% were counted once. Of the sample, approximately 1.9% falls within the top ten clones. Sequencing input: peripheral blood. The receptors here all came from a woman older than 75 with acute or convalescent COVID-19.

The chain employs TRBV30 and TRBJ2-3; a weak D match, TRBD2 (5 bases). The CDR3 has 14 amino acids. The germline V and J ends were trimmed by 0 bases and 1 base, with 8 bases remaining between them. Per the germline V gene, CDR1 is GTSNPN and CDR2 is SVGIG (reference sequence). The DNA of the CDR3 is TGTGCCTGGAGTGTACGGCGGGGCACAGATACGCAGTATTTT. This translates into CAWSVRRGTDTQYF.

The V and J genes are TRBV5-1 and TRBJ2-1; TRBD1 agrees at 11 bases. Germline V CDR1 and CDR2: SGHRS, YFSETQ. The CDR3 totals 20 residues. Unmatched junction bases numbered 22, after V lost 4 bases and J lost 7 bases. In DNA form, the CDR3 reads TGCGCCAGCAGCCTACAAGGACAGGGGGCCCTACGGCTAGCGGGAAATGAGCAGTTCTTC. Translation: CASSLQGQGALRLAGNEQFF.

The gene calls are TRBV3-1 (or the pseudogene TRBV3-2) and TRBJ1-6, with 9 positions matching TRBD1. The CDR3 length is 16 residues. The V gene end was trimmed by 0 bases and the J gene end by 7 bases; junction bases not matched to a gene: 4. Germline-derived CDR1 and CDR2 are LGHDT and YNNKEL (reference sequence). Here the CDR3 reads CASSQDLGQGNSPLHF. The CDR3 DNA sequence: TGTGCCAGCAGCCAAGATCTAGGACAGGGGAATTCACCCCTCCACTTT.

This chain uses TRBV6-2 or TRBV6-3 with TRBJ2-7, with a possible D match to TRBD2 (6 bases). This CDR3 region has 17 residues. V lost 5 bases and J 3 bases, leaving 23 bases between the germline ends. CDR1 and CDR2 from the germline V gene are MNHEY and SVGEGT. Written as DNA, the CDR3 is TGTGCCAGCAGTCTGACTAGTACTAGACTCTACGGCTACGAGCAGTACTTC. It is translated as CASSLTSTRLYGYEQYF.

CDR3 residues: CATSNVRGTGELFF. CDR3 nucleotide sequence: TGTGCCACCAGCAACGTAAGGGGTACCGGGGAGCTGTTTTTT. V gene TRBV15 combines with J gene TRBJ2-2; tentative D call: TRBD1 (5 bases). This CDR3 has 14 amino acids. V dropped 4 bases and J dropped 5 bases, with 11 bases sitting between them. CDR1 is LNHNV, CDR2 YYDKDF, per germline (reference sequence).

The chain has TRBV15 and TRBJ2-1, with 11 bases matching TRBD2. The CDR3 loop spans 16 amino acids. Germline loops: CDR1 LNHNV, CDR2 YYDKDF (reference sequence). The junction had 7 bases not matched to a gene; V was cut back by 0 bases and J by 9 bases. CDR3 nucleotides: TGTGCCACCAGCAGAGAAGGCCTAGCGGGGGGCGGTGAGCAGTTCTTC. Protein sequence: CATSREGLAGGGEQFF.

V and J are TRBV14 and TRBJ2-2; possible D gene TRBD1, 5 bases. The V end lost 0 bases, the J end lost 1 base, and 12 bases lay between the germline ends. This CDR3 spans 17 amino acids. Germline V gene sequence: CDR1 SGHDN, CDR2 FVKESK. This CDR3 reads CASSQESGAGNTGELFF. The CDR3 DNA follows: TGTGCCAGCAGCCAAGAAAGTGGGGCCGGGAACACCGGGGAGCTGTTTTTT.

The rearrangement joins TRBV7-2 to TRBJ1-6; 9 positions agree with TRBD1. This CDR3 has 16 residues. Germline loops: CDR1 SGHTA, CDR2 FQGNSA. The V gene end was trimmed by 1 base and the J gene end by 10 bases; junction bases not matched to a gene: 8. CDR3 coding DNA: TGTGCCAGCAGCTTAGTAGGGGGACAGGGTGGCTCACCCCTCCACTTT. Translating it yields CASSLVGGQGGSPLHF.

This clone was detected ten times or more. The rearrangement uses TRBV6-2 or TRBV6-3 and TRBJ2-7; 10 nucleotides match TRBD2. The V and J ends lost 2 bases and 4 bases, in that order; junction bases with no gene match: 11. The germline CDR1 and CDR2 sequences are MNHEY and SVGEGT. The CDR3 has 17 amino acids. In nucleotides, the CDR3 is TGTGCCAGCAGTTACCCCGGTCTAGCGGGAGCCGGGTACGAGCAGTACTTC. It is translated as CASSYPGLAGAGYEQYF.

This clone showed up just a few times. This chain joins TRBV11-2 and TRBJ1-1; TRBD1 matches 7 bases. CDR1 is SGHAT, CDR2 FQNNGV, per germline. This CDR3 region has 13 residues. Losses at the gene ends were 5 bases for V and 7 bases for J; bases not matched to a gene: 7. The CDR3 protein is CASSPSGGNEAFF. The CDR3 nucleotides are TGTGCCAGCAGCCCCTCAGGGGGGAATGAAGCTTTCTTT.

The chain recombines TRBV2 with TRBJ1-2; the D gene is possibly TRBD1 (5 bases). The CDR3 covers 14 residues. Between the trimmed V and J ends, which lost 2 bases and 7 bases, there was a span of 14 bases. CDR1 is SNHLY and CDR2 is FYNNEI in the germline V gene. In DNA form, the CDR3 reads TGTGCCAGCAGTGAAAACGAAGGGGTTCGTGGCTACACCTTC. As protein: CASSENEGVRGYTF.

The chain joins TRBV7-9 to TRBJ1-5, with D hard to call. The CDR3 totals 14 residues. Between the trimmed V and J ends, which lost 3 bases and 4 bases, there was a span of 10 bases. Per germline, CDR1 SEHNR and CDR2 FQNEAQ (reference sequence). The CDR3 loop reads CASSFTDTNQPQHF. DNA of the CDR3: TGTGCCAGCAGCTTTACAGACACTAATCAGCCCCAGCATTTT.

This rearrangement joins TRBV6-2 or TRBV6-3 to TRBJ2-7; D is unclear. Between the trimmed V and J ends, which lost 0 bases and 2 bases, there was a span of 11 bases. CDR3 size: 15 residues. Germline lookup yields CDR1 MNHEY and CDR2 SVGEGT. DNA for the CDR3: TGTGCCAGCAGTTACTCGCCTAGTAGTGCCTACGAGCAGTACTTC. Translation gives CASSYSPSSAYEQYF.

V is TRBV6-5 and J is TRBJ2-2; 7 bases fit TRBD1. With 2 bases clipped from V and 6 bases from J, the junction kept 6 bases outside the gene matches. There are 15 residues in the CDR3. In germline, CDR1 is MNHEY, CDR2 SVGAGI. CDR3 loop: CASSYNRGNAGELFF. The DNA for the CDR3 is TGTGCCAGCAGTTACAACAGGGGTAATGCCGGGGAGCTGTTTTTT.

The genes are TRBV19 and TRBJ2-5, with D possibly TRBD2 on 5 matching bases. Trimming took off 5 bases at V and 1 base at J, with 11 bases between the two ends. The germline CDR1 and CDR2 sequences are LNHDA and SQIVND (reference sequence). CDR3 length: 14 amino acids. CDR3 nucleotides: TGTGCCAGTAGTCCCGGGGTGGTCCAAGAGACCCAGTACTTC. Its translation is CASSPGVVQETQYF.

This clone appeared once. Other DNA sequences in this specimen translate into the identical CDR3. The V and J genes are TRBV3-1 (or the pseudogene TRBV3-2) and TRBJ2-7; 8 nucleotides line up with TRBD2. Germline trimming cut 1 base from V and 1 base from J; bases unmatched to any gene: 3. This CDR3 has 15 amino acids. Germline CDR1 reads LGHDT; CDR2 reads YNNKEL (reference sequence). CDR3: CASSQGLAGSYEQYF. The CDR3 nucleotides read TGTGCCAGCAGCCAAGGGCTAGCGGGTTCCTACGAGCAGTACTTC.

V gene TRBV28 combines with J gene TRBJ1-1, with TRBD1 identical over 7 bases. Looked up from germline, CDR1 is MDHEN and CDR2 is SYDVKM. The CDR3 is made up of 16 amino acids. Trimming at V came to 5 bases and at J to 1 base, leaving 10 bases not matched to a gene. The CDR3 DNA follows: TGTGCCAGCAGTCCCCGGACAGGCAGGGGGAACACTGAAGCTTTCTTT. Its protein is CASSPRTGRGNTEAFF.

This sequence joins TRBV6-2 or TRBV6-3 and TRBJ1-3; TRBD1 is a possible D gene (5 bases). The CDR3 loop spans 16 amino acids. Germline-derived CDR1 and CDR2 are MNHEY and SVGEGT. V was clipped by 4 bases and J by 0 bases, with 13 bases between them. The CDR3 loop is CASSSRRQTSGNTIYF. In DNA form, the CDR3 reads TGTGCCAGCAGTTCCCGCAGACAGACCTCTGGAAACACCATATATTTT.